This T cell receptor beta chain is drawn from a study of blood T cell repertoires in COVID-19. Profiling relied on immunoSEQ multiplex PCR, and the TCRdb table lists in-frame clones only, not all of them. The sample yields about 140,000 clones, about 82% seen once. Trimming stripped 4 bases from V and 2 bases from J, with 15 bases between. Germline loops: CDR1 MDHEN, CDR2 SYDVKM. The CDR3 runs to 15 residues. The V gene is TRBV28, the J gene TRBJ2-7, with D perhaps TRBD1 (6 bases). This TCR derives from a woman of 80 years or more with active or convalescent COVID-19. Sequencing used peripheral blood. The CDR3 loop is CASSSTGSPAYEQYF. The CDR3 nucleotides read TGTGCCAGCAGTTCGACAGGCTCTCCGGCCTACGAGCAGTACTTC.